The sequence of this TCR beta chain was determined in a study of human T cells and chemical hapten exposure. Looking at the study overall: Diagnoses of alopecia areata, totalis or universalis occurred in mostly female patients.

Time point described: patch test 1, 2 weeks after DPC sensitization. Documented treatment: therapeutic diphenylcyclopropenone sensitization with weekly scalp DPC. The template was total RNA from unfractionated whole blood. One entry per CDR3 protein, called by TCRdb with MiXCR from the RACE reads. The table records 150,000 to 200,000 distinct CDR3 sequences, about 15% of them present only once. The CDR3 length is 15 residues. The V segment lost 6 bases and the J segment 6 bases; nucleotides outside the gene matches: 14. The chain is built from TRBV12-3 or TRBV12-4 and TRBJ2-7; 7 nucleotides align to TRBD1. This TCR derives from a woman under 40 with alopecia areata. Some clones in this sample may be carry-over from other donors' samples. Sequences were derived from whole blood, sampled in connection with sensitization to the hapten diphenylcyclopropenone (DPC). The CDR3 bases are TGTGCCAGCAGGCCACAGGGACAGCCGCAAGGCGAGCAGTACTTC. It specifies CASRPQGQPQGEQYF.